This TCR beta chain was identified in a study of graft-versus-host responses after intestinal transplantation. Findings of the study overall: GvH clonotypes were identified within recipient marrow, with a subset emerging first in ileum or blood. Early after transplant, HvG declines were associated with peak levels of circulating GvH clones.

This clone is a singleton in its sample. V dropped 0 bases and J dropped 0; count of bases not matched to a gene: 5. Germline values: CDR1 SGDLS, CDR2 YYNGEE. The CDR3 length is 17 residues. The reaction was completed, and proliferating CFSE-low CD3+CD4+ and CD3+CD8+ responders were then sorted. Repertoires were generated with immunoSEQ multiplex PCR, while TCRdb's copy carries only in-frame clones and drops some. The sample lists about 13,000 clones; around two fifths were seen once. The chain joins TRBV9 to TRBJ2-5; 10 positions match TRBD1. This sequence originates from a human patient who received an intestinal transplant. This sample comprised alloreactive CD4+ T cells from a mixed lymphocyte reaction culture, obtained before intestinal transplant. As for subset: CFSE-low proliferating T cells sorted from approximately 6-day pre-transplant mixed lymphocyte reaction (GvH or HvG direction). The CDR3 loop reads CASSVGGGQGHQETQYF. The DNA for the CDR3 is TGTGCCAGCAGCGTAGGAGGGGGACAGGGGCACCAAGAGACCCAGTACTTC.